A single count supports the clone carrying this T cell receptor beta chain. Its antigen is undetermined. Here immunoSEQ multiplex PCR was the method, and the copy in TCRdb shows in-frame clones only, minus some. The sample has several thousand clones, 80% to 90% seen once. This entry comes from a study of PD-1 blockade in mismatch repair-deficient tumors. Germline V gene sequence: CDR1 SGHTA, CDR2 FQGTGA. V trimming: 4 bases; J trimming: 8 bases; junction bases outside the gene matches: 7. The CDR3 covers 13 residues. Documented time point: roughly 11-day in vitro stimulation with candidate neoantigen peptide 7. Study-wide results and limits: Tumor-resident clones, often absent from pretreatment blood, expanded after pembrolizumab and then contracted.

The specimen was cells cultured in vitro, collected from a patient treated with pembrolizumab. The clonotype originates from an adult with mismatch repair-deficient cancer. The V and J genes are TRBV7-3 and TRBJ1-2; 7 bases agree with TRBD1. The DNA of the CDR3 is TGTGCCAGCAGCTCCGGGACAGCCGAAGGCTACACCTTC. Protein sequence: CASSSGTAEGYTF. Together with reference TRBV7-3 and TRBJ1-2, the CDR3 gives the full variable domain: GAGVSQTPSNKVTEKGKYVELRCDPISGHTALYWYRQSLGQGPEFLIYFQGTGAADDSGLPNDRFFAVRPEGSVSTLKIQRTERGDSAVYLCASSSGTAEGYTFGSGTRLTVV.